The TCR beta chain under discussion was sequenced for a study of response to subunit inactivated influenza vaccine (dated by TCRdb to 2017 to 2018). As for the study more broadly: The study used deep quantitative T cell receptor repertoire profiling to track responses to a trivalent subunit inactivated influenza vaccine.

This clonotype occurred a few times. It lacks a known antigen. The input lacks base qualities; no much larger clone sits a single base away. Library method: RT-PCR. For sequencing, an Illumina HiSeq 2500 was employed. TCRdb took the public reads, trimmed them with fastp at Q25, ran MiXCR for clone calling and kept in-frame beta chains. Rows are combined by CDR3 protein, so each entry shows the most common genes and DNA. This sample holds 860,000 or so distinct CDR3 sequences; around 20% were observed only once. The ten largest clones capture about 10% of the sample. Summary of the overall study and its limitations: The authors suggested that each seasonal influenza vaccination may recruit only a limited number of new T cells.

CDR1 and CDR2 are drawn from the germline V gene: LGHNA, YNFKEQ. The CDR3 has 14 amino acids, counting the end cysteine and phenylalanine. This entry keeps only the CDR3 DNA: 42 bases, framed from base 1. V loses 6 bases at its end and J loses 7 bases; junction bases beyond the gene matches: 9. The TCR comes from a man aged 50 to 59 who received an inactivated influenza vaccine. Donor details come from another sample of the same person, matched by shared clones. In this chain, TRBV4-2 is recombined with TRBJ2-7; 10 bases in the middle match TRBD1. Sequencing used PBMCs from blood, obtained roughly 5 days after vaccination. The CDR3 protein: CASRPDRGPWEQYF. In nucleotide form, the sequence is TGTGCCAGCAGACCCGACAGGGGGCCTTGGGAGCAGTACTTC.